The T cell receptor beta chain described here comes from a study of OX40 agonist ivuxolimab in advanced cancers. Study-level information: Every patient in dose escalation had hepatocellular carcinoma, melanoma, renal cell or head and neck cancer. The study reported partial responses in three patients: one hepatocellular carcinoma, two cutaneous melanoma.

The data were produced by immunoSEQ multiplex PCR, yet TCRdb's version contains in-frame clones alone and is incomplete. Among around 25,000 clones, 70% to 90% were seen once, and the ten largest hold around 16%. As concerns this clone: Other DNA variants within this sample encode the same CDR3.

The TCR comes from an adult with an advanced solid tumor such as melanoma, head and neck, liver or kidney cancer. Sequencing used CD4+ or CD8+ T cells sorted from blood, obtained in a trial of the OX40 agonist ivuxolimab.

CDR3 nucleotide sequence: TGCGCCAGCAGCTTGGCGGGGTCAGAGCAGTACTTC. It translates to CASSLAGSEQYF. This sequence joins TRBV5-1 and TRBJ2-7; D perhaps matches TRBD2 (5 bases). CDR1 is SGHRS and CDR2 is YFSETQ in the germline V gene. The CDR3 spans 12 residues. Trimming removed 0 bases at V and 7 bases at J, with 8 bases between.